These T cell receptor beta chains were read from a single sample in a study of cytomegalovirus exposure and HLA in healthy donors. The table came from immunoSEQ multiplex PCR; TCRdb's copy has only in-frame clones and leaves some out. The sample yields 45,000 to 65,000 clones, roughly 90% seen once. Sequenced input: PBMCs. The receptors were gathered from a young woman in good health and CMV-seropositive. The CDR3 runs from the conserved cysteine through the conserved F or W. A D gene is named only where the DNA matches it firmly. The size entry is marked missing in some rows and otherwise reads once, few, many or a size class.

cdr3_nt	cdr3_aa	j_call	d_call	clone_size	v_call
TGTGCCAGCAGTAAGGACAGGTTGGGCAGAGATACGCAGTATTTT	CASSKDRLGRDTQYF	TRBJ2-3	TRBD1	many	TRBV28
TGCGCCAGCAGCCAACTTCTAGCGGGGGCGGACCATGTGGATACGCAGTATTTT	CASSQLLAGADHVDTQYF	TRBJ2-3	TRBD2	NA	TRBV5-1
TGTGCCAGCAGGTCGTCAGCCCGGGGACAGGGGGCCAGCAAGACCCAGTACTTC	CASRSSARGQGASKTQYF	TRBJ2-5	TRBD1	NA	TRBV7-3
TGTGCCAGTAGGGCGCGACAGGCGACTAACACCATATATTTT	CASRARQATNTIYF	TRBJ1-3	NA	NA	TRBV19
TGTGCCAGCAGCTTCGACAGGGGGAGTTCACCCCTCCACTTT	CASSFDRGSSPLHF	TRBJ1-6	TRBD1	NA	TRBV13
TGCGCCAGCAGCTTGGGGAACGGGAATTCACCCCTCCACTTT	CASSLGNGNSPLHF	TRBJ1-6	NA	NA	TRBV5-1
TGTGCCACCAGCAGAGGACAAGAGAATTCACCCCTCCACTTT	CATSRGQENSPLHF	TRBJ1-6	NA	NA	TRBV15
TGTGCCAGCAGCTTACTAGCTTACGCCACTGAAGCTTTCTTT	CASSLLAYATEAFF	TRBJ1-1	NA	NA	TRBV7-2
TGTGCCAGCAGTGTCCGGGACAGGGAGAGCTCCTATAATTCACCCCTCCACTTT	CASSVRDRESSYNSPLHF	TRBJ1-6	TRBD1	NA	TRBV2
TGTGCCAGCAGCTTGACTAGCACAGATACGCAGTATTTT	CASSLTSTDTQYF	TRBJ2-3	NA	NA	TRBV5-6
TGTGCCAGCAGTACCGACCGGGGGACCTATAATTCACCCCTCCACTTT	CASSTDRGTYNSPLHF	TRBJ1-6	NA	NA	TRBV6-6
TGTGCCAGCAGTTTCGGGGGGGGTTACAATGAGCAGTTCTTC	CASSFGGGYNEQFF	TRBJ2-1	TRBD2	NA	TRBV28
TGCGCCAGCAGCTTGACAGGGTTGGCGTACAATGAGCAGTTCTTC	CASSLTGLAYNEQFF	TRBJ2-1	NA	NA	TRBV5-1
TGCGCCAGCAGCTTGGACGGGACAGCCACATACAACGAGCAGTACTTC	CASSLDGTATYNEQYF	TRBJ2-7	TRBD1	once	TRBV5-1
TGCAGCGTTGGTTTTGGCGCGGGGCGGAATGGCTACACCTTC	CSVGFGAGRNGYTF	TRBJ1-2	NA	once	TRBV29-1
TGTGCCAGCAGCGAAGGACAGGGAATTTCCTACGAGCAGTACTTC	CASSEGQGISYEQYF	TRBJ2-7	TRBD1	NA	TRBV2
TGTGCCAGCAACATTGGTAGGGGGAGCTACGAGCAGTACTTC	CASNIGRGSYEQYF	TRBJ2-7	NA	NA	TRBV2
TGCGCCAGCAGCCCGGCGGACAGGACCATTTCCAATGAAGCTTTCTTT	CASSPADRTISNEAFF	TRBJ1-1	TRBD1	NA	TRBV4-3
TGTGCCAGCAGCCCCCCTACCTACGAGCAGTACTTC	CASSPPTYEQYF	TRBJ2-7	NA	NA	TRBV7-2
TGCAGCGCCACATCCGGAGCGGGGGCCTACGAGCAGTACTTC	CSATSGAGAYEQYF	TRBJ2-7	TRBD2	NA	TRBV29-1